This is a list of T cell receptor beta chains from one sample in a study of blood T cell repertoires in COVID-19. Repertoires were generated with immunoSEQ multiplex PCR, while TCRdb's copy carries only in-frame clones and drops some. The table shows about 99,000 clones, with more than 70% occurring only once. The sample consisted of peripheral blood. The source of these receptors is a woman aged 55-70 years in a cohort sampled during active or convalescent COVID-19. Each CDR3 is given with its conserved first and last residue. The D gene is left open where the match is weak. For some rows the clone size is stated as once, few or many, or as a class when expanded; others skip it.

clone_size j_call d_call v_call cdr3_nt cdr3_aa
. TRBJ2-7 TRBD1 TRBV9 TGTGCCAGCAGCGTAGCCCCCGACGTCGGGACAGCCAACGAGCAGTACTTC CASSVAPDVGTANEQYF
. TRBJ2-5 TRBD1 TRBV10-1 TGCGCCAGCAGTGAGAGAGACAGGGGCCAAGAGACCCAGTACTTC CASSERDRGQETQYF
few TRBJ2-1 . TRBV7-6 TGTGCCAGCAGCCATCTCGACAGACGGTCCTACAATGAGCAGTTCTTC CASSHLDRRSYNEQFF
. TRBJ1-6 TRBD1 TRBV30 TGTGCCTTACAACAGGGGGCGCCGCATTCACCCCTCCACTTT CALQQGAPHSPLHF
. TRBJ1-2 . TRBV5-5 TGTGCCAGCAGCTCCGGGGCGGGGATCTTCTATGGCTACACCTTC CASSSGAGIFYGYTF
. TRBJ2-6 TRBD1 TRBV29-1 TGCAGCGTTGAAGATCTAACAGGGGGCCTACGCTCTGGGGCCAACGTCCTGACTTTC CSVEDLTGGLRSGANVLTF
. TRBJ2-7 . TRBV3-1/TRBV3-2 TGTGCCAGCAGTCTTCGTGGGCCGGGAACCTACGAGCAGTACTTC CASSLRGPGTYEQYF
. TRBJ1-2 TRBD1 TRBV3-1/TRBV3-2 TGTGCCAGCAGCGACAGAGGACAGGGCTATGGCTACACCTTC CASSDRGQGYGYTF
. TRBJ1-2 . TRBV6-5 TGTGCCAGCAGTCACGGACAGTATGGCTACACCTTC CASSHGQYGYTF
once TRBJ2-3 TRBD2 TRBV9 TGTGCCAGCAGCGCGGGACTAGCGGGAGTCACAGATACGCAGTATTTT CASSAGLAGVTDTQYF
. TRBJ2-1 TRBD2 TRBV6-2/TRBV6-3 TGTGCCAGCAGCCTGACTAGCGGGGGTTACAATGAGCAGTTCTTC CASSLTSGGYNEQFF
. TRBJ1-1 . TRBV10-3 TGTGCCATCACTAAGACAGGGAACACTGAAGCTTTCTTT CAITKTGNTEAFF
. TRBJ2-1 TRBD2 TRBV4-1 TGCGCCAGCAGCCAAGGCCGAGGCGGGAGGATGTCCAATGAGCAGTTCTTC CASSQGRGGRMSNEQFF
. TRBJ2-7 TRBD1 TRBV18 TGTGCCAGCTCACCACCTACAGGACAGGGTTCGGAGCAGTACTTC CASSPPTGQGSEQYF
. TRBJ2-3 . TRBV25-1 TGTGCCAGCTCCCGACCTGGCGGCCCTAACACAGATACGCAGTATTTT CASSRPGGPNTDTQYF
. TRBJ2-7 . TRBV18 TGTGCCAGCTCACCCAGGGTTTTTAGCTCCTACGAGCAGTACTTC CASSPRVFSSYEQYF